Given below is one T cell receptor beta chain in context. V was trimmed by 3 bases and J by 4 bases, leaving 12 bases between them. From germline, CDR1 is SGHTA and CDR2 FQGNSA. This CDR3 comprises 14 residues. The data stem from a study of blood T cells in healthy people across ages. Then a second PCR, running roughly 7 to 11 cycles, was carried out with a sample-barcoded 5' primer and a J-beta primer mix. TCRdb re-called the 5' RACE reads with MiXCR, one entry per CDR3 protein. The sample lists about 1.4 million distinct CDR3 sequences, approximately 59% seen once, with about 6.7% in the top ten. This receptor was obtained from a young man in good health. V and J are TRBV7-2 and TRBJ1-2, with D perhaps matching TRBD1 (6 bases). Sequenced sample: blood. Written as DNA, the CDR3 is TGTGCCAGCAGCTTCCAGGGGATTAGCTATGGCTACACCTTC. Residues: CASSFQGISYGYTF.